A single sample gave rise to the 22 T cell receptor beta chains below, sequenced in a study of T cells in Graves' hyperthyroidism and ophthalmopathy. TCR beta CDR3 region amplification was performed from RNA transcripts. The primer set for the first-round RT-PCR of the TCR CDR3 was HTBI. Using its own MiXCR run on the multiplex PCR reads, TCRdb lists one record per CDR3 protein. The sample consists of fewer than 450,000 distinct CDR3 sequences, roughly 15% of them appearing once. The specimen was blood. The origin of the receptors is a woman aged 55-70 years with Graves' ophthalmopathy.

This clonotype was detected ten times or more. The V and J genes are TRBV18 and TRBJ1-4; D gene ambiguous. The germline V gene has CDR1 KGHSH and CDR2 LQKENI. The CDR3 covers 14 residues. V lost 6 bases and J 2 bases, leaving 10 bases between the germline ends. Here the CDR3 DNA reads TGTGCCAGCTCCACCACGAGGACTAATGAAAAACTGTTTTTT. It encodes CASSTTRTNEKLFF. Variable domain in full (rest from reference TRBV18 and TRBJ1-4): NAGVMQNPRHLVRRRGQEARLRCSPMKGHSHVYWYRQLPEEGLKFMVYLQKENIIDESGMPKERFSAEFPKEGPSILRIQQVVRGDSAAYFCASSTTRTNEKLFFGSGTQLSVL.

Worth noting for this clonotype: It may be a read error: a sequence one base away is much more abundant. V gene TRBV28 combines with J gene TRBJ1-5, with D uncertain. The CDR3 sequence is 14 residues long. Germline values: CDR1 MDHEN, CDR2 SYDVKM. CDR3 amino acids: CASGFLQRNQPQHF. The CDR3 DNA reads TGTGCCAGCGGTTTCCTCCAGCGTAATCAGCCCCAGCATTTT.

This chain links TRBV27 with TRBJ2-3, with D perhaps matching TRBD1 (6 bases). Germline assignment: CDR1 MNHEY and CDR2 SMNVEV (reference sequence). The CDR3 is 18 amino acids. V shed 3 bases and J shed 4 bases, with 23 bases lying between them. The CDR3, as DNA: TGTGCCAGCAGTTTGTTTACAGGGCGGACTCCGAGGCCAGATACGCAGTATTTT. This translates into CASSLFTGRTPRPDTQYF.

The gene calls are TRBV29-1 and TRBJ2-3; unclear D gene. Germline values: CDR1 SQVTM, CDR2 ANQGSEA. V lost 6 bases to trimming and J lost 5 bases, with 9 bases between them. This CDR3 comprises 11 residues. CDR3: CSVLVGDTQYF. DNA for the CDR3: TGCAGCGTGCTAGTGGGAGATACGCAGTATTTT.

V and J are TRBV6-6 and TRBJ2-2; D unclear. The CDR3 length is 14 residues. Trimming stripped 0 bases from V and 6 bases from J, with 8 bases between. Germline V lookup: CDR1 MNHNY, CDR2 SVGAGI (reference sequence). Written as DNA, the CDR3 is TGTGCCAGCAGTTACTCTGGTTTCTCCGGGGAGCTGTTTTTT. It specifies CASSYSGFSGELFF.

This clonotype turned up a few times. The CDR3 region is CATSDTGSGANVLTF. The CDR3, as DNA: TGTGCCACCAGTGATACAGGCTCTGGGGCCAACGTCCTGACTTTC. This chain connects TRBV24-1 to TRBJ2-6, with D possibly matching TRBD1 (5 bases). Germline assignment: CDR1 KGHDR and CDR2 SFDVKD. The CDR3 is 15 residues long. V was cut by 3 bases and J by 0 bases, with 5 bases left in between.

This clonotype was seen ten or more times. The chain couples TRBV11-2 to TRBJ2-5; TRBD2 agrees at 7 bases. The germline V gene has CDR1 SGHAT and CDR2 FQNNGV. Losses at the gene ends were 5 bases for V and 7 bases for J; bases not matched to a gene: 7. This CDR3 is 13 amino acids long. The DNA for the CDR3 is TGTGCCAGCAGCCCGGGACTAACAGGGACCCAGTACTTC. Translating gives CASSPGLTGTQYF.

This clonotype has a handful of counts. This chain links TRBV12-3 or TRBV12-4 with TRBJ1-5, with a weak D call TRBD1 (6 bases). This CDR3 has 14 amino acids. V gave up 6 bases and J gave up 7 bases, with 16 bases separating them. CDR3 sequence (DNA): TGTGCCAGCAGCCTACGGGGGGCGGAACAGCCCCAGCATTTT. Translating gives CASSLRGAEQPQHF.

V is TRBV6-1 and J is TRBJ2-1, with TRBD1 matching over 7 bases. The CDR3 spans 17 residues. V lost 6 bases to trimming and J lost 0 bases; unmatched junction nucleotides: 11. Germline values: CDR1 MNHNS, CDR2 SASEGT. CDR3 nucleotide sequence: TGTGCCAGCAGGTCCACCGGGACAGACTTCTCCTACAATGAGCAGTTCTTC. As protein: CASRSTGTDFSYNEQFF.

This clonotype was observed a handful of times. The chain has TRBV20-1 and TRBJ2-1; TRBD2 might be the D (7 bases). Germline CDR1 reads DFQATT; CDR2 reads SNEGSKA (reference sequence). The CDR3 has 15 amino acids. The V end was cut by 5 bases, the J end by 6 bases, with 20 bases between. CDR3 in amino acids: CSAVLGGGRLNEQFF. CDR3 DNA: TGCAGTGCTGTCCTTGGGGGGGGCAGGCTCAATGAGCAGTTCTTC.

The V call is TRBV29-1, the J call TRBJ1-3; D is ambiguous. Germline V gene sequence: CDR1 SQVTM, CDR2 ANQGSEA. The CDR3 spans 16 residues. V lost 3 bases and J lost 0, with 15 bases in between. The CDR3 DNA is TGCAGCGTTGATTTTGGTCGGCACCCCTCTGGAAACACCATATATTTT. This encodes CSVDFGRHPSGNTIYF.

This clonotype was observed at least ten times. The V call is TRBV7-2, the J call TRBJ2-1; D not certain. The CDR3 contains 16 residues. Trimming took off 3 bases at V and 6 bases at J, with 18 bases between the two ends. The germline V gene has CDR1 SGHTA and CDR2 FQGNSA. The CDR3 loop is CASSFLGFLSPNEQFF. The CDR3 DNA is TGTGCCAGCAGCTTCCTGGGTTTCCTCAGCCCCAATGAGCAGTTCTTC.

The J gene is TRBJ2-5, the V gene TRBV28; 9 bases are a match to TRBD1. Per the germline V gene, CDR1 is MDHEN and CDR2 is SYDVKM. The CDR3 covers 17 residues. The ends lost 5 bases at V and 2 bases at J; junction bases unmatched: 12. In DNA, the CDR3 is TGTGCCAGCAGTCCCATGAGGGGGACAGGGAGTCAAGAGACCCAGTACTTC. It codes for CASSPMRGTGSQETQYF.

This chain uses TRBV9 with TRBJ2-1, with 7 nucleotides matching TRBD2. The V gene's germline CDR1 is SGDLS and CDR2 YYNGEE. The ends lost 0 bases at V and 6 bases at J; junction bases unmatched: 3. The CDR3 contains 14 residues. The CDR3 region has the DNA TGTGCCAGCAGCGTAGCGGGGGGACCCAATGAGCAGTTCTTC. This sequence encodes CASSVAGGPNEQFF.

This clonotype has only a few counts. This chain connects TRBV28 to TRBJ1-4; D not certain. CDR1 and CDR2 (germline): MDHEN, SYDVKM. The ends were cut back, 6 bases at V and 6 bases at J, with 14 bases in the middle. This CDR3 is 14 amino acids long. In DNA form, the CDR3 reads TGTGCCAGCAGGCCCTCAAATCGTCATGAAAAACTGTTTTTT. Translation: CASRPSNRHEKLFF. Complete variable domain (other parts from reference TRBV28 and TRBJ1-4): DVKVTQSSRYLVKRTGEKVFLECVQDMDHENMFWYRQDPGLGLRLIYFSYDVKMKEKGDIPEGYSVSREKKERFSLILESASTNQTSMYLCASRPSNRHEKLFFGSGTQLSVL.

This clonotype was detected ten times or more. This chain links TRBV5-1 with TRBJ2-2; D call uncertain. Between the trimmed V and J ends, which lost 2 bases and 4 bases, there was a span of 3 bases. This CDR3 contains 12 residues. From germline, CDR1 is SGHRS and CDR2 YFSETQ. Written as DNA, the CDR3 is TGCGCCAGCAGCTTTGCCACCGGGGAGCTGTTTTTT. Its translation: CASSFATGELFF.

Turning to this clonotype: With a much larger clone just one base away, this may be a read error. The V call is TRBV28, the J call TRBJ2-1; D ambiguous. This CDR3 is built from 12 residues. Germline CDR1 MDHEN, CDR2 SYDVKM. V was cut by 3 bases and J by 11 bases, with 11 bases left in between. The CDR3 DNA sequence: TGTGCCAGCAGTTTGACGTTATTTAAGCAGTTCTTC. Residues: CASSLTLFKQFF.

In its sample, this clonotype was seen many times. V and J are TRBV20-1 and TRBJ2-3, with unresolved D. This CDR3 comprises 12 residues. In germline, CDR1 is DFQATT, CDR2 SNEGSKA (reference sequence). Trimming stripped 6 bases from V and 0 bases from J, with 7 bases between. For the CDR3, the DNA is TGCAGTGCCGGGCCGAGCACAGATACGCAGTATTTT. Translating it yields CSAGPSTDTQYF.

Ten or more counts support this clonotype. The chain links TRBV19 to TRBJ2-5; 8 nucleotides agree with TRBD1. In germline, CDR1 is LNHDA, CDR2 SQIVND (reference sequence). CDR3 length: 13 amino acids. Trimming took 4 bases from V and 4 from J; bases not matched to a gene: 2. CDR3 in DNA: TGTGCCAGTAGTAACACAGGGGGAGAGACCCAGTACTTC. Translating it yields CASSNTGGETQYF.

The sample holds many counts of this clonotype. The rearrangement joins TRBV12-3 or TRBV12-4 to TRBJ1-5; D perhaps matches TRBD1 (5 bases). V dropped 5 bases and J dropped 5 bases, with 10 bases sitting between them. The CDR3 length is 13 residues. CDR3 residues: CASSAEGYQPQHF. For the CDR3, the DNA is TGTGCCAGCAGTGCTGAGGGGTATCAGCCCCAGCATTTT.

CDR3 coding DNA: TGTGCTAGTGGTTTTTGGGGAAATACGCAGTATTTT. It encodes CASGFWGNTQYF. J is TRBJ2-3 and V is TRBV12-5; no definite D call. Trimming removed 3 bases at V and 7 bases at J, with 8 bases between. Per germline, CDR1 LGHNT and CDR2 FRNRAP. The CDR3 runs to 12 residues.

This clonotype was seen repeatedly, ten times or more. The chain links TRBV28 to TRBJ2-7, with a weak D call TRBD2 (6 bases). The germline V and J ends were trimmed by 2 bases and 3 bases, with 17 bases remaining between them. Germline assignment: CDR1 MDHEN and CDR2 SYDVKM. This CDR3 is 16 amino acids long. CDR3 amino acids: CASSLVGTQSNYEQYF. The CDR3 DNA reads as TGTGCCAGCAGTTTAGTTGGGACTCAGTCGAACTACGAGCAGTACTTC.